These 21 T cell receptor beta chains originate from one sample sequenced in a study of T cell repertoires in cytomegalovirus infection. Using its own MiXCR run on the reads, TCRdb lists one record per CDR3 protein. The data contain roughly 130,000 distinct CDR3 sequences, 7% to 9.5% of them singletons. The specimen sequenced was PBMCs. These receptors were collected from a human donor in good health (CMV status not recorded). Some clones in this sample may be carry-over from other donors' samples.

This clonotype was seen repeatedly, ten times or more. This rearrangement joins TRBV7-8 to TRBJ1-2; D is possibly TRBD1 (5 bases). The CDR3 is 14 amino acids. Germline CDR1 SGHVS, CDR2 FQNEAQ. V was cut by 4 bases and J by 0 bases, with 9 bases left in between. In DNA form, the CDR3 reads TGTGCCAGCAGCTGGGGCAGGGCTAACTATGGCTACACCTTC. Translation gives CASSWGRANYGYTF.

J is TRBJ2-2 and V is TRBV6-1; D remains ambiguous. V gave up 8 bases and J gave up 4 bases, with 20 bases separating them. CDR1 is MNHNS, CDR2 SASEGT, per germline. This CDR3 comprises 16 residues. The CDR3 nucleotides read TGTGCCAGCCGGTCACTTCCTGGAGCCCCCACCGGGGAGCTGTTTTTT. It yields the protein CASRSLPGAPTGELFF.

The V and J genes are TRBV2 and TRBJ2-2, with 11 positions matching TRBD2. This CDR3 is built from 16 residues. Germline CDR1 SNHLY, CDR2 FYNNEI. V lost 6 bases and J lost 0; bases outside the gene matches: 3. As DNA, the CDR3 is TGTGCCAGCAGGGAACTAGCGGGGGCGAACACCGGGGAGCTGTTTTTT. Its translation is CASRELAGANTGELFF.

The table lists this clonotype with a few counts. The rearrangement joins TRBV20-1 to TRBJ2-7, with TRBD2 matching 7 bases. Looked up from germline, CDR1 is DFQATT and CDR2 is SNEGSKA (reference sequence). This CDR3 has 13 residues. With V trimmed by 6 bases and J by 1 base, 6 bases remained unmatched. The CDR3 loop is CSAPQAGSYEQYF. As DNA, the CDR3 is TGCAGTGCCCCTCAAGCGGGGTCCTACGAGCAGTACTTC.

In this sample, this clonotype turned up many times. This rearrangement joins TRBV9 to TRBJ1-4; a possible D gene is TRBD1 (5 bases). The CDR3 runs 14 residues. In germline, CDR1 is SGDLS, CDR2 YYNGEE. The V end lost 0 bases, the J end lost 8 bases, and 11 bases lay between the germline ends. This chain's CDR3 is CASSVGGDGEKLFF. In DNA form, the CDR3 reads TGTGCCAGCAGCGTAGGAGGGGATGGAGAAAAACTGTTTTTT.

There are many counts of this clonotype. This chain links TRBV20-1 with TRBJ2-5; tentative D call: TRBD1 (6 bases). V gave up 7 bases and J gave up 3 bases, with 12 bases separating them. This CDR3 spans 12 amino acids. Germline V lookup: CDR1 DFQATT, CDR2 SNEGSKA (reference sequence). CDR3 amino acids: CSVSSGEETQYF. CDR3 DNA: TGCAGTGTCAGCTCAGGGGAAGAGACCCAGTACTTC.

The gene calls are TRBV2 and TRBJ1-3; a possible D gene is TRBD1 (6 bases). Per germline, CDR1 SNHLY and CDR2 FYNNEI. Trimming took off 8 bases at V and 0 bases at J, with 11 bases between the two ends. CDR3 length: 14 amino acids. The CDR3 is CASRGQISGNTIYF. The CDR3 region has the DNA TGTGCCAGCCGCGGACAGATCTCTGGAAACACCATATATTTT.

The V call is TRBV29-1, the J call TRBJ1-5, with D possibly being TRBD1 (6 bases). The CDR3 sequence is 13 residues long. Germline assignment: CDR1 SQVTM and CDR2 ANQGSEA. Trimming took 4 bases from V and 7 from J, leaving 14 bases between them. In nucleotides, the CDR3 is TGCAGCGTTGCTACAGGGATATCGCAGCCCCAGCATTTT. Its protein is CSVATGISQPQHF. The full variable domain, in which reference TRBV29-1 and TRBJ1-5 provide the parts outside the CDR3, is SAVISQKPSRDICQRGTSLTIQCQVDSQVTMMFWYRQQPGQSLTLIATANQGSEATYESGFVIDKFPISRPNLTFSTLTVSNMSPEDSSIYLCSVATGISQPQHFGDGTRLSIL.

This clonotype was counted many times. DNA of the CDR3: TGTGCCAGCAGCTTGGGGGCGGGTTGGGAGCAGTTCTTC. Translating it yields CASSLGAGWEQFF. The V call is TRBV7-8, the J call TRBJ2-1, with D maybe TRBD1 (6 bases). The V gene's germline CDR1 is SGHVS and CDR2 FQNEAQ. V lost 3 bases, J lost 10 bases, and 13 bases lay in between. This CDR3 has 13 amino acids.

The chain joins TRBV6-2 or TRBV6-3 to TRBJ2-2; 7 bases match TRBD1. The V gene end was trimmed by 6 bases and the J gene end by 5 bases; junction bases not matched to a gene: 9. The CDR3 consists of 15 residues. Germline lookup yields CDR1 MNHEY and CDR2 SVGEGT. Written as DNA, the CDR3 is TGTGCCAGCAGAGCCCGGACAGGAGGTACCGGGGAGCTGTTTTTT. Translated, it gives CASRARTGGTGELFF.

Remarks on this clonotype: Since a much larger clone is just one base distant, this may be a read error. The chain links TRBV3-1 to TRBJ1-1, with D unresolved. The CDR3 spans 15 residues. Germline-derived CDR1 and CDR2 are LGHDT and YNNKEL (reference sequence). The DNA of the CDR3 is TGTGCCAACAGCCCGCGCGAGACGGCGGGGACTGAAGCTTTCTTT. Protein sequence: CANSPRETAGTEAFF.

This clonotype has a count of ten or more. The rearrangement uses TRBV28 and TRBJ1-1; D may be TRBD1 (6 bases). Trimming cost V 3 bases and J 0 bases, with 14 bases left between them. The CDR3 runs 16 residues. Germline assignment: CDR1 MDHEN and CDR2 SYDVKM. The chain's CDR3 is CASSFPKGGLNTEAFF. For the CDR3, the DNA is TGTGCCAGCAGTTTCCCCAAGGGGGGGTTGAACACTGAAGCTTTCTTT. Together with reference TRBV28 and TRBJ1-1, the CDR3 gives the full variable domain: DVKVTQSSRYLVKRTGEKVFLECVQDMDHENMFWYRQDPGLGLRLIYFSYDVKMKEKGDIPEGYSVSREKKERFSLILESASTNQTSMYLCASSFPKGGLNTEAFFGQGTRLTVV.

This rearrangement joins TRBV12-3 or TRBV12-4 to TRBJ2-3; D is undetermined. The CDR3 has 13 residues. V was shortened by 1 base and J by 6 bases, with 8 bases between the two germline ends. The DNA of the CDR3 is TGTGCCAGCAGTTTAGATTTGGGGGATACGCAGTATTTT. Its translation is CASSLDLGDTQYF.

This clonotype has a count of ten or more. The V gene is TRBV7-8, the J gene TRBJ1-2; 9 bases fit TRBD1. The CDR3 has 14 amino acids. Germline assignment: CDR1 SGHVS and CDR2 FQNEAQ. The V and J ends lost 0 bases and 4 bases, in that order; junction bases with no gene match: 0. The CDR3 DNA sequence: TGTGCCAGCAGCTTAGCGACAGGGGGCTATGGCTACACCTTC. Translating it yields CASSLATGGYGYTF.

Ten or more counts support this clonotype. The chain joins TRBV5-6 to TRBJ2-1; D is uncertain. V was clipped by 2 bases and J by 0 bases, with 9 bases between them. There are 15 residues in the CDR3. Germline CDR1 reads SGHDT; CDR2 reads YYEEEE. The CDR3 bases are TGTGCCAGCAGCTTTGGGGTGAACTCCTACAATGAGCAGTTCTTC. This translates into CASSFGVNSYNEQFF.

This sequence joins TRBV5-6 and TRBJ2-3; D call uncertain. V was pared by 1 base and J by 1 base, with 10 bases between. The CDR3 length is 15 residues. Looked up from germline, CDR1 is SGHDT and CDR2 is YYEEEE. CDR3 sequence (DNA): TGTGCCAGCAGCTTGTCACTCCTTCGCACAGATACGCAGTATTTT. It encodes CASSLSLLRTDTQYF.

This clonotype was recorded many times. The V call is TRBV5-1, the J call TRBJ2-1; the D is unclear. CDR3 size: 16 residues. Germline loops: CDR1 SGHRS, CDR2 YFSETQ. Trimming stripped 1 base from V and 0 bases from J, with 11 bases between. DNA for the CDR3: TGCGCCAGCAGCTTGCAGCCGTCCAACTCCTACAATGAGCAGTTCTTC. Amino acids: CASSLQPSNSYNEQFF.

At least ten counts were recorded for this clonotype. The CDR3 nucleotides are TGTGCCACCAGCAGACTTGGAGAAAGGGGCTATGGCTACACCTTC. As protein: CATSRLGERGYGYTF. The rearrangement uses TRBV15 and TRBJ1-2; D might be TRBD1 (5 bases). The CDR3 length is 15 residues. Trimming pared 2 bases from V and 4 bases from J, leaving 14 bases between. The germline V gene encodes CDR1 LNHNV and CDR2 YYDKDF (reference sequence). Supplemented by reference TRBV15 and TRBJ1-2, the full variable domain reads DAMVIQNPRYQVTQFGKPVTLSCSQTLNHNVMYWYQQKSSQAPKLLFHYYDKDFNNEADTPDNFQSRRPNTSFCFLDIRSPGLGDTAMYLCATSRLGERGYGYTFGSGTRLTVV.

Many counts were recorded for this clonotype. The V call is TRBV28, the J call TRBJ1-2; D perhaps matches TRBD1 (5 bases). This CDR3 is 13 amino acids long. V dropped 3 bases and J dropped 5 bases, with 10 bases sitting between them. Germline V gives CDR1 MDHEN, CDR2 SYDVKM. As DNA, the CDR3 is TGTGCCAGCAGTTTGGACAATCTTTATGGCTACACCTTC. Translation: CASSLDNLYGYTF.

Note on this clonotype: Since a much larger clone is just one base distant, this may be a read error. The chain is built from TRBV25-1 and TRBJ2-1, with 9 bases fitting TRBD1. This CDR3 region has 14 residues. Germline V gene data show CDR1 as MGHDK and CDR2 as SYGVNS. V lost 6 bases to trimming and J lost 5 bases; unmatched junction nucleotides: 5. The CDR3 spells CASRPRDRDNEQFF. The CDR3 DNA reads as TGTGCCAGCAGACCCCGGGACAGGGACAATGAGCAGTTCTTC. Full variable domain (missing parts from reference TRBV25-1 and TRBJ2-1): EADIYQTPRYLVIGTGKKITLECSQTMGHDKMYWYQQDPGMELHLIHYSYGVNSTEKGDLSSESTVSRIRTEHFPLTLESARPSHTSQYLCASRPRDRDNEQFFGPGTRLTVL.

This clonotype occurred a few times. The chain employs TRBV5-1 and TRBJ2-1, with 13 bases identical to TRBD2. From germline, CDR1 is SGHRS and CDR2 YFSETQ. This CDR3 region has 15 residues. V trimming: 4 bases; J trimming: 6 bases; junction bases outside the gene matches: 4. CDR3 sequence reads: CASSAGTSGANEQFF. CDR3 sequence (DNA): TGCGCCAGCAGCGCTGGGACTAGCGGGGCCAATGAGCAGTTCTTC.